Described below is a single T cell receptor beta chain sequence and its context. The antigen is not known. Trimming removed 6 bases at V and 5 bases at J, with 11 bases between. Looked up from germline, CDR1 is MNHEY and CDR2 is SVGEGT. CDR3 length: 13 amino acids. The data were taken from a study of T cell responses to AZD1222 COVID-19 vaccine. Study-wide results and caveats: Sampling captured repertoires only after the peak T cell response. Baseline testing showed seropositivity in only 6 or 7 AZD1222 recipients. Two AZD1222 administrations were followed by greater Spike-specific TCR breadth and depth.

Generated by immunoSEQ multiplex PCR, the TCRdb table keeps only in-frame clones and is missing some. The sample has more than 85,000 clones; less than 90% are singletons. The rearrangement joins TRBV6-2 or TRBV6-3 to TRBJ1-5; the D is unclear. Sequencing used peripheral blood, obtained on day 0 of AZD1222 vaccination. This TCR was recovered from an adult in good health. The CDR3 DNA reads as TGTGCCAGCAGCTCCTCGCCATATCAGCCCCAGCATTTT. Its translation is CASSSSPYQPQHF.